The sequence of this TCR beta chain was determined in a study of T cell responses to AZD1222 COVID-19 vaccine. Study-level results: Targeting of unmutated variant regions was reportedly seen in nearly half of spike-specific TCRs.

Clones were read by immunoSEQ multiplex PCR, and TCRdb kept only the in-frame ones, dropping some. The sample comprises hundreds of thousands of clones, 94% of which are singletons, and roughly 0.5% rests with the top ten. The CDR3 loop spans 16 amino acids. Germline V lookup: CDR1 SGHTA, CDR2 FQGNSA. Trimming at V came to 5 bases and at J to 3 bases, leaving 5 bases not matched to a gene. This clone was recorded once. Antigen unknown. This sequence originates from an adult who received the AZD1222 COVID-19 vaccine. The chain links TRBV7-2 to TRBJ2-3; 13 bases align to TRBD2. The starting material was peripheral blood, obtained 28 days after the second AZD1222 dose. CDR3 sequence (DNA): TGTGCCAGCAGCCCCGGACTAGCGGGAGCGACAGATACGCAGTATTTT. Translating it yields CASSPGLAGATDTQYF.